A single sample gave rise to the 18 T cell receptor beta chains below, sequenced in a study of T cell repertoires in cytomegalovirus infection. TCRdb re-analysed the reads in MiXCR, keeping a single row per CDR3 protein. The table lists roughly 500,000 distinct CDR3 sequences, roughly 34% of them singletons. Their target antigens are unknown. Sequences were derived from cultured PBMCs, sampled from culture after CMV antigen stimulation. The receptor source for this set is a human donor in good health (CMV status not recorded). Some clones in this sample may be carry-over from other donors' samples.

The sample holds many counts of this clonotype. The junction and the germline gene differ at one end; a read error may be behind it. CDR3 region: CASSLGLAQQETQYF. In DNA, the CDR3 is TGTGCTAGCAGCTTAGGACTAGCGCAACAAGAGACCCAGTACTTC. The chain has TRBV7-7 and TRBJ2-5; 9 bases agree with TRBD2. This CDR3 comprises 15 residues. The germline CDR1 and CDR2 sequences are SSHAT and FNYEAQ (reference sequence).

The chain combines TRBV12-3 or TRBV12-4 with TRBJ1-2; TRBD1 agrees at 9 bases. This CDR3 is 13 amino acids long. J was trimmed by 8 bases and V by 7 bases; bases with no gene match: 8. The CDR3 bases are TGTGCCAGCACCCTGGGACAGGGCTCAGGCTACACCTTC. Translating gives CASTLGQGSGYTF.

V usage is TRBV30 and J usage is TRBJ2-7; no clear D gene. The CDR3 loop spans 14 amino acids. Trimming stripped 5 bases from V and 0 bases from J, with 14 bases between. Germline CDR1 is GTSNPN and CDR2 is SVGIG (reference sequence). For the CDR3, the DNA is TGTGCCTGGCAAAAAAGGCGGACCTCCTACGAGCAGTACTTC. This gives the protein CAWQKRRTSYEQYF.

This chain links TRBV12-3 or TRBV12-4 with TRBJ2-5; 8 nucleotides align to TRBD2. The CDR3 consists of 14 residues. The ends lost 5 bases at V and 3 bases at J; junction bases unmatched: 5. CDR3 in amino acids: CASSTAGVEETQYF. As DNA, the CDR3 is TGTGCCAGCAGTACAGCGGGAGTGGAAGAGACCCAGTACTTC.

The rearrangement links TRBV7-9 to TRBJ1-2; maybe TRBD1 (6 bases). This CDR3 spans 15 amino acids. Between the trimmed V and J ends, which lost 6 bases and 2 bases, there was a span of 16 bases. Germline V gene data show CDR1 as SEHNR and CDR2 as FQNEAQ (reference sequence). The CDR3 DNA reads TGTGCCAGCAGTCCAACAGGGACCCTGAACTATGGCTACACCTTC. Translation: CASSPTGTLNYGYTF.

The genes are TRBV4-1 and TRBJ2-7, with D uncertain. The CDR3 extends over 17 amino acids. The germline CDR1 and CDR2 sequences are MGHRA and YSYEKL. The V end was cut by 0 bases, the J end by 0 bases, with 15 bases between. DNA of the CDR3: TGCGCCAGCAGCCAAGAAGGTAGCTACCTCAGCTCCTACGAGCAGTACTTC. Residues: CASSQEGSYLSSYEQYF.

This clonotype was counted between two and nine times. V is TRBV11-2 and J is TRBJ2-3; no clear D. This CDR3 is 12 amino acids long. V dropped 5 bases and J dropped 10 bases, with 13 bases sitting between them. Germline loops: CDR1 SGHAT, CDR2 FQNNGV. The CDR3 spells CASSPSARAQYF. The CDR3, as DNA: TGTGCCAGCAGCCCCTCCGCTCGAGCGCAGTATTTT. The full variable domain, rest sourced from reference TRBV11-2 and TRBJ2-3, is EAGVAQSPRYKIIEKRQSVAFWCNPISGHATLYWYQQILGQGPKLLIQFQNNGVVDDSQLPKDRFSAERLKGVDSTLKIQPAKLEDSAVYLCASSPSARAQYFGPGTRLTVL.

Concerning this clonotype: This may be a read error: a much more frequent sequence differs by one nucleotide. V is TRBV7-2 and J is TRBJ2-7, with a tentative D call TRBD1 (7 bases). Trimming removed 5 bases at V and 1 base at J, with 15 bases between. The CDR3 is 15 amino acids. The germline gives CDR1 SGHTA, CDR2 FQGNSA. CDR3 DNA sequence: TGTGCCAGCAGCAGGAGGGACAGACTATCCTACGAGCAGTACTTC. This sequence encodes CASSRRDRLSYEQYF.

In its sample, this clonotype was seen many times. The genes are TRBV7-2 and TRBJ1-1; D not certain. V gave up 2 bases and J gave up 0 bases, with 13 bases separating them. Germline values: CDR1 SGHTA, CDR2 FQGNSA. CDR3 length: 16 amino acids. CDR3 in amino acids: CASSLSQVGLNTEAFF. The CDR3 DNA sequence: TGTGCCAGCAGCTTAAGCCAGGTGGGGTTGAACACTGAAGCTTTCTTT. The whole variable domain, remainder taken from reference TRBV7-2 and TRBJ1-1, is GAGVSQSPSNKVTEKGKDVELRCDPISGHTALYWYRQSLGQGLEFLIYFQGNSAPDKSGLPSDRFSAERTGGSVSTLTIQRTQQEDSAVYLCASSLSQVGLNTEAFFGQGTRLTVV.

This clonotype has a count of ten or more. A junction boundary mismatches the germline segment, possibly from a read error. V usage is TRBV7-8 and J usage is TRBJ2-4, with TRBD1 matching over 11 bases. The CDR3 extends over 12 amino acids. Germline-derived CDR1 and CDR2 are SGHVS and FQNEAQ. The CDR3 protein is CASSTGTGGKFF. CDR3 bases: TGTGCCAGCAGCACGGGGACAGGGGGAAAGTTCTTC.

The rearrangement uses TRBV2 and TRBJ2-5, with 15 bases matching TRBD2. V dropped 8 bases and J dropped 5; count of bases not matched to a gene: 12. Germline CDR1 and CDR2: SNHLY and FYNNEI. CDR3 length: 17 amino acids. The CDR3 reads CASATPGLAGGFETQYF. CDR3 in DNA: TGTGCCAGCGCCACCCCGGGACTAGCGGGAGGTTTCGAGACCCAGTACTTC.

This rearrangement joins TRBV2 to TRBJ2-3; D ambiguous. V was clipped by 7 bases and J by 2 bases, with 13 bases between them. The CDR3 sequence is 14 residues long. Germline V gene lookup returns CDR1 SNHLY and CDR2 FYNNEI. CDR3 residues: CASNHRQATDTQYF. The CDR3 nucleotides are TGTGCCAGCAACCACCGCCAAGCCACAGATACGCAGTATTTT.

This sequence joins TRBV19 and TRBJ2-6; 7 bases agree with TRBD1. CDR3 length: 19 residues. Germline CDR1 and CDR2: LNHDA and SQIVND (reference sequence). Trimming took 5 bases from V and 2 from J; bases not matched to a gene: 15. CDR3 nucleotides: TGTGCCAGTAGTTTTCGACAGGGCCTTGGGACGGCTGGGGCCAACGTCCTGACTTTC. It yields the protein CASSFRQGLGTAGANVLTF.

This clonotype was picked up a small number of times. V gene TRBV7-9 combines with J gene TRBJ1-4; 10 bases map to TRBD1. V lost 5 bases, J lost 8 bases, and 11 bases stayed unmatched. From germline, CDR1 is SEHNR and CDR2 FQNEAQ (reference sequence). This CDR3 contains 16 residues. CDR3 loop: CASSPMGTGVLEKLFF. The CDR3 DNA follows: TGTGCCAGCAGCCCCATGGGGACAGGGGTACTGGAAAAACTGTTTTTT.

This chain links TRBV7-3 with TRBJ1-6; no reliable D call. The length of the CDR3 is 14 residues. Germline V lookup: CDR1 SGHTA, CDR2 FQGTGA. V was pared by 5 bases and J by 4 bases, with 9 bases between. Here the CDR3 DNA reads TGTGCCAGCAGCGGACGGATATATAATTCACCCCTCCACTTT. Translated, it gives CASSGRIYNSPLHF.

The chain links TRBV6-1 to TRBJ2-1, with 11 bases lining up with TRBD2. Per the germline V gene, CDR1 is MNHNS and CDR2 is SASEGT. V lost 1 base to trimming and J lost 4 bases; unmatched junction nucleotides: 3. CDR3 length: 16 residues. The CDR3 loop reads CASSEGSSGRYNEQFF. Written as DNA, the CDR3 is TGTGCCAGCAGTGAAGGGTCTAGCGGGAGGTACAATGAGCAGTTCTTC.

The genes are TRBV6-5 and TRBJ2-2, with 14 bases lining up with TRBD2. The CDR3 consists of 17 residues. V lost 6 bases, J lost 6 bases, and 9 bases stayed unmatched. CDR1 is MNHEY, CDR2 SVGAGI, per germline. The CDR3 spells CASSPSGLAGVAGELFF. For the CDR3, the DNA is TGTGCCAGCAGCCCCTCGGGACTAGCGGGAGTCGCCGGGGAGCTGTTTTTT.

The genes are TRBV11-3 and TRBJ2-1; the match to TRBD2 covers 11 bases. Trimming took 5 bases from V and 5 from J; bases not matched to a gene: 5. Per germline, CDR1 SGHNT and CDR2 YENEEA. The CDR3 is made up of 15 amino acids. The DNA for the CDR3 is TGTGCCAGCAGCCCACTAGCGGGAGTCCACAATGAGCAGTTCTTC. Amino acid sequence: CASSPLAGVHNEQFF.